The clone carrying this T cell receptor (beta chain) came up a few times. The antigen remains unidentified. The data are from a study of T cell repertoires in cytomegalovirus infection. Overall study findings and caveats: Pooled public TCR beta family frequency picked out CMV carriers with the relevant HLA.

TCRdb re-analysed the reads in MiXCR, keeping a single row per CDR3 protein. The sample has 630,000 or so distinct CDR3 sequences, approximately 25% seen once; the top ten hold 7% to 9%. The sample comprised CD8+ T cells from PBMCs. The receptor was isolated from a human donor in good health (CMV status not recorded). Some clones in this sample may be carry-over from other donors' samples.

CDR3 coding DNA: TGTGCCAGCAAAATACCGGGACTAGGAAGCGCAGATACGCAGTATTTT. It yields the protein CASKIPGLGSADTQYF. This chain connects TRBV6-2 or TRBV6-3 to TRBJ2-3, with 8 bases that match TRBD2. Germline V gene sequence: CDR1 MNHEY, CDR2 SVGEGT. CDR3 length: 16 residues. V was pared by 7 bases and J by 4 bases, with 13 bases of the junction left unmatched.